A selection of T cell receptor beta chains follows, all from one sample in a study of CD8+ T cells in alopecia areata. Sequencing was performed with immunoSEQ multiplex PCR; in TCRdb, only in-frame clones are kept and a portion is missing. The profile shows under 200,000 clones, approximately 65% of them singletons. Sequences were derived from CD4+ T cells sorted from blood, sampled at week 4, from a patient treated with tofacitinib. The receptors stem from a human donor with alopecia areata. Each CDR3 is given with its conserved first and last residue. The order of the fields is D gene, clone size, J gene, V gene, CDR3 protein, CDR3 DNA. The D gene is left open where the match is weak. Expanded clones get a size class; other rows say once, few or many, or leave the size out.

- | few | TRBJ2-1 | TRBV7-8 | CASSLVAGTSYNEQFF | TGTGCCAGCAGCTTAGTTGCGGGGACCTCCTACAATGAGCAGTTCTTC
- | - | TRBJ1-5 | TRBV30 | CAWAGSSNQPQHF | TGTGCCTGGGCCGGGAGCAGCAATCAGCCCCAGCATTTT
- | - | TRBJ2-3 | TRBV9 | CASSELSTDTQYF | TGTGCCAGCAGCGAACTCAGCACAGATACGCAGTATTTT
- | - | TRBJ2-3 | TRBV6-1 | CASSEEGRNIRDTQYF | TGTGCCAGCAGTGAAGAGGGGCGGAACATACGGGATACGCAGTATTTT
- | once | TRBJ1-5 | TRBV4-3 | CASSQDKGSNQPQHF | TGCGCCAGCAGCCAAGATAAGGGGAGCAATCAGCCCCAGCATTTT
- | few | TRBJ1-3 | TRBV11-2 | CASSLKGDYSGNTIYF | TGTGCCAGCAGCCTCAAGGGGGATTACTCTGGAAACACCATATATTTT
TRBD2 | - | TRBJ2-5 | TRBV7-9 | CASSSRLAGERETQYF | TGTGCCAGCAGCTCCCGACTAGCGGGGGAGAGGGAGACCCAGTACTTC
TRBD1 | - | TRBJ1-1 | TRBV18 | CASSPPCRGLDCRTEAFF | TGTGCCAGCTCACCACCGTGCAGGGGGCTTGATTGTCGCACTGAAGCTTTCTTT
TRBD1 | - | TRBJ2-7 | TRBV29-1 | CSPFPGQGPYEQYF | TGCAGCCCCTTTCCGGGACAGGGGCCTTACGAGCAGTACTTC
- | - | TRBJ2-5 | TRBV5-4 | CASSYGRGGETQYF | TGTGCCAGCAGCTACGGACGAGGGGGAGAGACCCAGTACTTC
- | - | TRBJ1-2 | TRBV30 | CAWSGLGTF | TGTGCCTGGAGTGGGCTGGGCACCTTC
- | - | TRBJ2-2 | TRBV30 | CAWSYGGRSGELFF | TGTGCCTGGAGCTACGGGGGGCGATCCGGGGAGCTGTTTTTT
- | - | TRBJ2-2 | TRBV5-1 | CASSLLGPTLSTGELFF | TGCGCCAGCAGCTTGTTGGGCCCCACGCTGAGTACCGGGGAGCTGTTTTTT
- | - | TRBJ2-1 | TRBV29-1 | CSVPDGVDEQFF | TGCAGCGTCCCGGACGGCGTGGATGAGCAGTTCTTC
- | once | TRBJ2-7 | TRBV6-5 | CASSYLSGSTYEQYF | TGTGCCAGCAGTTATCTTAGCGGTTCTACCTACGAGCAGTACTTC
- | - | TRBJ1-2 | TRBV29-1 | CSVVGNRDGYTF | TGCAGCGTTGTGGGGAACAGAGATGGCTACACCTTC
TRBD1 | - | TRBJ1-2 | TRBV29-1 | CSVAPGQGIYGYTF | TGCAGCGTTGCCCCGGGACAGGGGATCTATGGCTACACCTTC
TRBD1 | few | TRBJ1-2 | TRBV2 | CASIRGGQGGYGYTF | TGTGCCAGCATCCGAGGAGGACAGGGAGGCTATGGCTACACCTTC
- | - | TRBJ2-1 | TRBV5-6 | CASSFRRVGEQFF | TGTGCCAGCAGCTTTAGGCGGGTTGGTGAGCAGTTCTTC
TRBD2 | - | TRBJ2-5 | TRBV10-3 | CAISLAGLRGNKETQYF | TGTGCCATCAGCCTAGCGGGGCTACGGGGAAACAAAGAGACCCAGTACTTC
- | - | TRBJ2-1 | TRBV7-9 | CASSSNEQFF | TGTGCCAGCAGCTCGAATGAGCAGTTCTTC
- | - | TRBJ2-5 | TRBV21-1 | CASSKDETRVRAQYF | TGTGCCAGCAGCAAAGACGAGACGAGGGTCAGGGCCCAGTACTTC
- | - | TRBJ1-5 | TRBV29-1 | CSFRAGSNQPQHF | TGCAGCTTTCGGGCAGGGTCCAATCAGCCCCAGCATTTT
- | - | TRBJ1-6 | TRBV7-9 | CASSFDQGEKRSPLHF | TGTGCCAGCAGCTTCGACCAGGGAGAGAAACGTTCACCCCTCCACTTT
TRBD1 | - | TRBJ2-5 | TRBV7-9 | CASSSGQYQETQYF | TGTGCCAGCAGCTCGGGACAGTACCAAGAGACCCAGTACTTC
- | - | TRBJ1-4 | TRBV30 | CAWANEKLFF | TGTGCCTGGGCTAATGAAAAACTGTTTTTT
- | - | TRBJ2-1 | TRBV6-6 | CASSWVAEQFF | TGTGCCAGCAGTTGGGTCGCTGAGCAGTTCTTC
- | - | TRBJ1-1 | TRBV29-1 | CSVVNTEAFF | TGCAGCGTCGTTAACACTGAAGCTTTCTTT
- | few | TRBJ2-7 | TRBV2 | CASSGRALGDYEQYF | TGTGCCAGCAGTGGAAGGGCCCTAGGGGACTACGAGCAGTACTTC
- | - | TRBJ2-3 | TRBV7-9 | CASSLGGSSDTQYF | TGTGCCAGCAGCTTAGGTGGTAGCTCGGATACGCAGTATTTT
- | - | TRBJ2-7 | TRBV4-1 | CASSLGTLSYEQYF | TGCGCCAGCAGCCTCGGGACTCTATCCTACGAGCAGTACTTC
TRBD1 | - | TRBJ2-7 | TRBV29-1 | CSAVWDSSDEQYF | TGCAGCGCCGTTTGGGACAGTTCCGACGAGCAGTACTTC
- | - | TRBJ2-7 | TRBV18 | CASSPWGLFNEQYF | TGTGCCAGCTCACCATGGGGTCTCTTCAACGAGCAGTACTTC
- | - | TRBJ1-5 | TRBV27 | CASAVQGRNQPQHF | TGTGCCAGCGCGGTGCAGGGGAGAAATCAGCCCCAGCATTTT
- | - | TRBJ1-2 | TRBV13 | CASSYQGRQPTYGYTF | TGTGCCAGCAGCTATCAGGGTAGACAGCCCACCTATGGCTACACCTTC
TRBD2 | - | TRBJ2-1 | TRBV5-4 | CASRSGLATYNEQFF | TGTGCCAGCAGGTCGGGACTAGCCACCTACAATGAGCAGTTCTTC
TRBD1 | few | TRBJ2-2 | TRBV5-3 | CARRISDRGQTGELFF | TGTGCCAGAAGGATCTCGGACAGGGGGCAAACCGGGGAGCTGTTTTTT
- | - | TRBJ2-5 | TRBV29-1 | CSVAYGGGKETQYF | TGCAGCGTTGCGTATGGGGGTGGTAAAGAGACCCAGTACTTC
- | - | TRBJ2-7 | TRBV6-6 | CASGGPYEQYF | TGTGCCAGCGGGGGCCCCTACGAGCAGTACTTC
TRBD2 | - | TRBJ2-3 | TRBV6-1 | CASSEVGTSGGTQYF | TGTGCCAGCAGTGAAGTGGGGACTAGCGGGGGAACGCAGTATTTT
- | - | TRBJ1-2 | TRBV5-4 | CASSLLHPGGYTF | TGTGCCAGCAGCTTGCTACACCCTGGCGGCTACACCTTC
TRBD1 | - | TRBJ2-3 | TRBV7-9 | CASSHGTGSTDTQYF | TGTGCCAGCAGCCACGGGACAGGGAGCACAGATACGCAGTATTTT
- | - | TRBJ2-5 | TRBV29-1 | CSVLQETQYF | TGCAGCGTACTCCAAGAGACCCAGTACTTC
- | few | TRBJ2-1 | TRBV9 | CASSVDEGFGGGEQFF | TGTGCCAGCAGCGTAGACGAGGGGTTTGGCGGGGGCGAGCAGTTCTTC